Below are 29 T cell receptor beta chains sequenced from a single sample in a study of cytotoxic CD8 clonotypes in ibrutinib-treated CLL. TCRdb's copy holds only in-frame clones and misses some; the assay was immunoSEQ multiplex PCR. The table has 200,000 to 250,000 clones, about three quarters seen once. The material sequenced was PBMCs, taken after 12 months of ibrutinib treatment. The receptors come from a human donor with chronic lymphocytic leukemia.

A single count supports this clone. This chain links TRBV10-1 with TRBJ1-1; D uncertain. The CDR3 is 16 amino acids. V lost 0 bases to trimming and J lost 0 bases, with 11 bases between them. The V gene's germline CDR1 is WNHNN and CDR2 SYGVQD (reference sequence). CDR3 in DNA: TGCGCCAGCAGTGAGTCGCGGCGCCTCCTGAACACTGAAGCTTTCTTT. Translation gives CASSESRRLLNTEAFF.

This clone was recorded many times. V usage is TRBV11-2 and J usage is TRBJ1-5; tentative D call: TRBD1 (5 bases). The CDR3 has 14 residues. Germline values: CDR1 SGHAT, CDR2 FQNNGV. V was trimmed by 4 bases and J by 7 bases, leaving 14 bases between them. The CDR3 protein is CASSSHGGGQPQHF. CDR3 in DNA: TGTGCCAGCAGCTCCCATGGGGGTGGGCAGCCCCAGCATTTT. Drawing the rest from reference TRBV11-2 and TRBJ1-5, the complete variable domain is EAGVAQSPRYKIIEKRQSVAFWCNPISGHATLYWYQQILGQGPKLLIQFQNNGVVDDSQLPKDRFSAERLKGVDSTLKIQPAKLEDSAVYLCASSSHGGGQPQHFGDGTRLSIL.

J is TRBJ2-1 and V is TRBV29-1; no definite D call. This CDR3 comprises 12 residues. Per germline, CDR1 SQVTM and CDR2 ANQGSEA. The V end was cut by 4 bases, the J end by 4 bases, with 8 bases between. The CDR3 sequence is CSVGTLYNEQFF. DNA for the CDR3: TGCAGCGTTGGTACGCTTTACAATGAGCAGTTCTTC.

The chain recombines TRBV11-2 with TRBJ2-7; D might be TRBD2 (7 bases). V dropped 3 bases and J dropped 6 bases, with 24 bases sitting between them. This CDR3 is built from 17 residues. Per the germline V gene, CDR1 is SGHAT and CDR2 is FQNNGV. CDR3 DNA sequence: TGTGCCAGCAGCTTGGTCGGACTGGGGGGCCGCGGGAGCGAGCAGTACTTC. It encodes CASSLVGLGGRGSEQYF.

V gene TRBV29-1 combines with J gene TRBJ2-7; D perhaps matches TRBD2 (6 bases). Between the trimmed V and J ends, which lost 4 bases and 5 bases, there was a span of 15 bases. This CDR3 has 13 amino acids. The V gene's germline CDR1 is SQVTM and CDR2 ANQGSEA. CDR3 nucleotides: TGCAGCGTTGGCGGGGCCTTAGGGGACGAGCAGTACTTC. Protein product: CSVGGALGDEQYF.

The rearrangement links TRBV27 to TRBJ1-6, with no clear D. V gave up 6 bases and J gave up 7 bases, with 19 bases separating them. The CDR3 consists of 16 residues. Germline V gene sequence: CDR1 MNHEY, CDR2 SMNVEV (reference sequence). CDR3: CASSPISAVMNSPLHF. DNA of the CDR3: TGTGCCAGCAGCCCGATTTCAGCCGTTATGAATTCACCCCTCCACTTT.

The chain is built from TRBV4-3 and TRBJ1-2; no clear D gene. The CDR3 length is 15 residues. CDR1 is LGHNA, CDR2 YSLEER, per germline. V lost 0 bases to trimming and J lost 4 bases, with 12 bases between them. The CDR3 DNA reads as TGCGCCAGCAGCCAAGATGTGTCAGCAGCCTATGGCTACACCTTC. Protein product: CASSQDVSAAYGYTF.

This chain links TRBV29-1 with TRBJ2-3; 10 bases are a match to TRBD2. The CDR3 length is 14 residues. Germline V gene lookup returns CDR1 SQVTM and CDR2 ANQGSEA. V lost 4 bases to trimming and J lost 6 bases; unmatched junction nucleotides: 7. The CDR3 nucleotides are TGCAGCGTTGGGCGAGCGGGGGGGACGGATACGCAGTATTTT. Its translation: CSVGRAGGTDTQYF.

The V and J genes are TRBV5-5 and TRBJ1-1; 10 bases align to TRBD1. Looked up from germline, CDR1 is SGHKS and CDR2 is YYEKEE (reference sequence). The CDR3 loop spans 14 amino acids. The V gene end was trimmed by 0 bases and the J gene end by 11 bases; junction bases not matched to a gene: 7. The CDR3 DNA reads as TGTGCCAGCAGCTTGGGGGGACAGGGGTATAAGGCTTTCTTT. Translated, it gives CASSLGGQGYKAFF.

In its sample, this clone was seen many times. The gene calls are TRBV11-3 and TRBJ1-1; 7 bases align to TRBD1. Germline lookup yields CDR1 SGHNT and CDR2 YENEEA. The junction had 6 bases not matched to a gene; V was cut back by 5 bases and J by 9 bases. CDR3 size: 12 residues. In DNA form, the CDR3 reads TGTGCCAGCAGCGACCGGACAGGAAAAGCTTTCTTT. Translation: CASSDRTGKAFF.

This clone turned up a few times. V gene TRBV30 combines with J gene TRBJ1-1, with a tentative D call TRBD1 (5 bases). This CDR3 contains 13 residues. With 5 bases removed from V and 7 bases from J, the gap between germline ends came to 17 bases. CDR1 and CDR2 from the germline V gene are GTSNPN and SVGIG (reference sequence). The CDR3 here is CAWDEQGRGEAFF. CDR3 coding DNA: TGTGCCTGGGATGAGCAGGGACGTGGTGAAGCTTTCTTT.

This clone was seen more than once but under ten times. The V gene is TRBV10-3, the J gene TRBJ2-5; TRBD1 is a possible D gene (6 bases). Germline lookup yields CDR1 ENHRY and CDR2 SYGVKD. This CDR3 region has 13 residues. The V gene lost 6 bases and the J gene lost 1 base, with 9 bases spanning the gap. CDR3 bases: TGTGCCATCAGGTCGACAGGCCAAGAGACCCAGTACTTC. Translated, it gives CAIRSTGQETQYF.

J is TRBJ1-4 and V is TRBV30; D unclear. V lost 5 bases, J lost 3 bases, and 13 bases lay in between. In germline, CDR1 is GTSNPN, CDR2 SVGIG (reference sequence). The CDR3 is 14 residues long. The CDR3 DNA is TGTGCCTGGGCCACCGGGATGTCTAATGAAAAACTGTTTTTT. It encodes CAWATGMSNEKLFF.

The chain carries TRBV11-1 and TRBJ2-7; D gene uncertain. Germline CDR1 SGHAT, CDR2 FQDESV (reference sequence). The CDR3 loop spans 12 amino acids. The V end lost 5 bases, the J end lost 4 bases, and 9 bases lay between the germline ends. CDR3 region: CASSLTSYEQYF. CDR3 bases: TGTGCCAGCAGCCTTACCAGTTACGAGCAGTACTTC.

This chain joins TRBV18 and TRBJ2-5, with D possibly matching TRBD1 (5 bases). The CDR3 has 15 residues. Trimming took 2 bases from V and 1 from J, leaving 11 bases between them. Germline lookup yields CDR1 KGHSH and CDR2 LQKENI. The CDR3 DNA reads TGTGCCAGCTCACCAACCCAGGGATTCCAAGAGACCCAGTACTTC. This codes for CASSPTQGFQETQYF. The variable domain in full, completed from reference TRBV18 and TRBJ2-5, reads NAGVMQNPRHLVRRRGQEARLRCSPMKGHSHVYWYRQLPEEGLKFMVYLQKENIIDESGMPKERFSAEFPKEGPSILRIQQVVRGDSAAYFCASSPTQGFQETQYFGPGTRLLVL.

The V gene is TRBV29-1, the J gene TRBJ2-1, with D maybe TRBD2 (6 bases). Germline CDR1 is SQVTM and CDR2 is ANQGSEA. V was trimmed by 7 bases and J by 10 bases, leaving 17 bases between them. There are 12 residues in the CDR3. CDR3 in DNA: TGCAGCGCCCGACGACTAGTCGGCGAGCAGTTCTTC. The encoded protein is CSARRLVGEQFF.

CDR3 sequence reads: CAISPGGPTGELFF. DNA for the CDR3: TGTGCCATCAGCCCCGGGGGGCCCACCGGGGAGCTGTTTTTT. This chain joins TRBV10-3 and TRBJ2-2, with D possibly being TRBD2 (7 bases). CDR1 is ENHRY, CDR2 SYGVKD, per germline. The CDR3 totals 14 residues. V was shortened by 6 bases and J by 4 bases, with 12 bases between the two germline ends.

The chain combines TRBV7-6 with TRBJ1-1; D gene unclear. This CDR3 has 15 amino acids. The germline V gene has CDR1 SGHVS and CDR2 FNYEAQ. Deletions cut 2 bases from V and 6 bases from J, with 16 bases between. DNA of the CDR3: TGTGCCAGCAGCTTAAGTTATGGAGGCCAACCTGAAGCTTTCTTT. Amino acids: CASSLSYGGQPEAFF.

The rearrangement joins TRBV5-1 to TRBJ1-5, with a tentative D call TRBD1 (6 bases). Germline V CDR1 and CDR2: SGHRS, YFSETQ. The ends were cut back, 3 bases at V and 6 bases at J, with 13 bases in the middle. The CDR3 totals 14 residues. The CDR3: CASSSRGQGQPQHF. DNA of the CDR3: TGCGCCAGCAGCTCCAGGGGTCAGGGTCAGCCCCAGCATTTT.

This rearrangement joins TRBV11-3 to TRBJ1-1; 8 bases line up with TRBD1. CDR1 SGHNT and CDR2 YENEEA come from the germline V gene. V shed 0 bases and J 2 bases; nucleotides not matched to a gene: 2. This CDR3 has 15 residues. The CDR3 coding sequence is TGTGCCAGCAGCTTAGATGGACAGGGAAACACTGAAGCTTTCTTT. As protein: CASSLDGQGNTEAFF.

The chain uses TRBV4-2 and TRBJ2-3, with D perhaps TRBD2 (5 bases). Trimming removed 1 base at V and 11 bases at J, with 13 bases between. The germline gives CDR1 LGHNA, CDR2 YNFKEQ. The CDR3 runs 13 residues. The CDR3 nucleotides are TGTGCCAGCAGCCAAGCTCTCAACCGGGAGCAGTATTTT. Its protein product is CASSQALNREQYF.

The V and J genes are TRBV30 and TRBJ2-7, with D possibly called TRBD1 or TRBD2 (5 bases each). The CDR3 sequence is 13 residues long. Trimming stripped 5 bases from V and 4 bases from J, with 15 bases between. Germline CDR1 reads GTSNPN; CDR2 reads SVGIG (reference sequence). CDR3 protein: CAWAPGPSYEQYF. The DNA for the CDR3 is TGTGCCTGGGCCCCGGGACCATCTTACGAGCAGTACTTC.

The chain uses TRBV2 and TRBJ2-4, with unresolved D. This CDR3 region has 15 residues. From germline, CDR1 is SNHLY and CDR2 FYNNEI. Trimming pared 4 bases from V and 1 base from J, leaving 11 bases between. The CDR3 region has the DNA TGTGCCAGCAGTGGACCTACTGGGGCCAAAAACATTCAGTACTTC. It codes for CASSGPTGAKNIQYF. Full variable domain (missing parts from reference TRBV2 and TRBJ2-4): EPEVTQTPSHQVTQMGQEVILRCVPISNHLYFYWYRQILGQKVEFLVSFYNNEISEKSEIFDDQFSVERPDGSNFTLKIRSTKLEDSAMYFCASSGPTGAKNIQYFGAGTRLSVL.

For the CDR3, the DNA is TGCGCCAGCAGCGCCCAGCCCCAGGGCTCTGGAAACACCATATATTTT. Translated, it gives CASSAQPQGSGNTIYF. The V call is TRBV5-1, the J call TRBJ1-3; tentatively, D is TRBD1 (5 bases). The V and J ends lost 4 bases and 0 bases respectively, with 14 bases between them. Looked up from germline, CDR1 is SGHRS and CDR2 is YFSETQ. The CDR3 extends over 16 amino acids.

This clone was found once. The V gene is TRBV9, the J gene TRBJ2-4; unclear D gene. The length of the CDR3 is 18 residues. Germline assignment: CDR1 SGDLS and CDR2 YYNGEE. Trimming stripped 0 bases from V and 1 base from J, with 17 bases between. In DNA, the CDR3 is TGTGCCAGCAGCGTAGTATTGTGTACTCATGGGGCCAAAAACATTCAGTACTTC. It codes for CASSVVLCTHGAKNIQYF.

This clone was seen a single time. The chain carries TRBV6-4 and TRBJ2-7; no clear D gene. CDR1 is MRHNA, CDR2 SNTAGT, per germline. This CDR3 has 15 residues. V dropped 4 bases and J dropped 1 base, with 14 bases sitting between them. Written as DNA, the CDR3 is TGTGCCAGCAGTGTTGAGGACGAGCAATCCTACGAGCAGTACTTC. Translation gives CASSVEDEQSYEQYF.

This clone was recorded once. The chain joins TRBV29-1 to TRBJ2-7; D is unclear. Trimming took 1 base from V and 2 from J, leaving 6 bases between them. The CDR3 has 12 amino acids. CDR1 and CDR2 (germline): SQVTM, ANQGSEA. CDR3 bases: TGCAGCGTTGAAGGTGGCACCTACGAGCAGTACTTC. The encoded protein is CSVEGGTYEQYF.

CDR3 DNA sequence: TGTGCCAGCAGCCCGGGACCCAGAGAGACCCAGTACTTC. Translated: CASSPGPRETQYF. V and J are TRBV7-6 and TRBJ2-5; perhaps D is TRBD1 or TRBD2 (5 bases each). Looked up from germline, CDR1 is SGHVS and CDR2 is FNYEAQ. This CDR3 is 13 amino acids long. Trimming left V 5 bases short and J 4 bases short, with 11 bases between.

This rearrangement joins TRBV6-1 to TRBJ1-1, with TRBD1 identical over 9 bases. The CDR3 is 14 residues long. Germline CDR1 is MNHNS and CDR2 is SASEGT. V shed 10 bases, J shed 5 bases, and the junction held 11 bases outside the gene matches. The CDR3 loop reads CATSDRTGATEAFF. CDR3 DNA: TGTGCCACCTCCGACCGGACAGGGGCGACTGAAGCTTTCTTT.